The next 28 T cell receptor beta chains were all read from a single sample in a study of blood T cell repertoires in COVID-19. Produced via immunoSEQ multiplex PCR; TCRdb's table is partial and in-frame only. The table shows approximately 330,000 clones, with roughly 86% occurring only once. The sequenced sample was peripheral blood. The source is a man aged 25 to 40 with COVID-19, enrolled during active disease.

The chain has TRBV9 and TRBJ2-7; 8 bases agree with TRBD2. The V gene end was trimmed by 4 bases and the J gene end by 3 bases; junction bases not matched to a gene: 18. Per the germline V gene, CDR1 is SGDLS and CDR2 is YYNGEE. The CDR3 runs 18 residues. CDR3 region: CASSWTFSSPGLVYEQYF. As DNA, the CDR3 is TGTGCCAGCAGCTGGACCTTCTCCTCACCGGGACTAGTCTACGAGCAGTACTTC.

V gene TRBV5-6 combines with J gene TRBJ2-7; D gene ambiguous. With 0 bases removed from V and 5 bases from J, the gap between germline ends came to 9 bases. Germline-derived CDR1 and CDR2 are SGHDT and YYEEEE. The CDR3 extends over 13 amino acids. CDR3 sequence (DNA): TGTGCCAGCAGCTTGGGGGCTTTGGACGAGCAGTACTTC. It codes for CASSLGALDEQYF.

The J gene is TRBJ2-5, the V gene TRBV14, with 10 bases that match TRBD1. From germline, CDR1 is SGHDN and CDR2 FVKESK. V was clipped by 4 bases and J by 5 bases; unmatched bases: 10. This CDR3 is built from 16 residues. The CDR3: CASSRRRTGGPETQYF. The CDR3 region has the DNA TGTGCCAGCAGCCGTCGACGGACAGGGGGGCCGGAGACCCAGTACTTC.

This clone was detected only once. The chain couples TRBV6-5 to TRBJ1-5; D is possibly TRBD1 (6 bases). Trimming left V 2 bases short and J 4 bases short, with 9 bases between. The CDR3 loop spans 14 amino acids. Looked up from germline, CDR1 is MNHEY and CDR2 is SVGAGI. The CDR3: CASSYGGRNQPQHF. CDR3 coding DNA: TGTGCCAGCAGTTACGGGGGCAGGAATCAGCCCCAGCATTTT.

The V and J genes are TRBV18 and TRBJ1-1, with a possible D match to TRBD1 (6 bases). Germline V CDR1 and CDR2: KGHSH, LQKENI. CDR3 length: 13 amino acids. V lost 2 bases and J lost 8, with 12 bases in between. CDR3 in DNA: TGTGCCAGCTCACCAGCGGACAGCCAAGAAGCTTTCTTT. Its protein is CASSPADSQEAFF.

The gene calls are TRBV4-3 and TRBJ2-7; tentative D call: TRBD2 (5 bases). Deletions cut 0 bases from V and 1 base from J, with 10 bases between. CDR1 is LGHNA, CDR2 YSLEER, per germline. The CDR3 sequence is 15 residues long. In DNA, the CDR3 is TGCGCCAGCAGCCAAGATTCAGGACTTTCCTACGAGCAGTACTTC. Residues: CASSQDSGLSYEQYF.

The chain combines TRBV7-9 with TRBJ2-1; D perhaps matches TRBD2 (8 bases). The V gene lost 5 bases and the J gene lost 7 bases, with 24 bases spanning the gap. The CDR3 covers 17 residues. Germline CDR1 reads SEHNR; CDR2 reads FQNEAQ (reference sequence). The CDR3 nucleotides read TGTGCCAGCAGCCCTAGACAGGGACCGGGAGGGTTTAATGAGCAGTTCTTC. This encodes CASSPRQGPGGFNEQFF.

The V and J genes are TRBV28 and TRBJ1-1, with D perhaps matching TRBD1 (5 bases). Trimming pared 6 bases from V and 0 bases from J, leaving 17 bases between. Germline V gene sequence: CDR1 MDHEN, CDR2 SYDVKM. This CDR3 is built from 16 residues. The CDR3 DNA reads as TGTGCCAGCAGCCGCGGGGCCGGGACGGTGAACACTGAAGCTTTCTTT. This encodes CASSRGAGTVNTEAFF. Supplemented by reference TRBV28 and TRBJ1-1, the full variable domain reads DVKVTQSSRYLVKRTGEKVFLECVQDMDHENMFWYRQDPGLGLRLIYFSYDVKMKEKGDIPEGYSVSREKKERFSLILESASTNQTSMYLCASSRGAGTVNTEAFFGQGTRLTVV.

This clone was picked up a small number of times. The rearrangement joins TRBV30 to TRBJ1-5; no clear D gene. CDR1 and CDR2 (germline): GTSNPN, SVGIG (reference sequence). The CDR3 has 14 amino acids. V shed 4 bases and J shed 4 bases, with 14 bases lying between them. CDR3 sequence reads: CAWNSGDRNQPQHF. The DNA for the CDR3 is TGTGCCTGGAACTCCGGGGATCGAAATCAGCCCCAGCATTTT.

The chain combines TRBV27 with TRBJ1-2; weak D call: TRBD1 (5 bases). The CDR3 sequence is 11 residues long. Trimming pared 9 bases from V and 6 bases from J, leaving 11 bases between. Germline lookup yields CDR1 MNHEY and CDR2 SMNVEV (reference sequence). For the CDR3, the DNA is TGTGCCAGTCCAACAGGAAATGGCTACACCTTC. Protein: CASPTGNGYTF.

Here the CDR3 DNA reads TGTGCCAGCAGCAATGAGTACGGTGGCTACACCTTC. This sequence encodes CASSNEYGGYTF. This rearrangement joins TRBV21-1 to TRBJ1-2. TRBV21-1 is a pseudogene locus. CDR3 length: 12 residues.

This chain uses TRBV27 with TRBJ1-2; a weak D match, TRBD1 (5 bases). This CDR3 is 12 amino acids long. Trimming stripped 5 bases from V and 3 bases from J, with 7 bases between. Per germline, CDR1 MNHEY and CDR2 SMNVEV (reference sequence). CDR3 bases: TGTGCCAGCAGTGCGGGGGACTATGGCTACACCTTC. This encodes CASSAGDYGYTF.

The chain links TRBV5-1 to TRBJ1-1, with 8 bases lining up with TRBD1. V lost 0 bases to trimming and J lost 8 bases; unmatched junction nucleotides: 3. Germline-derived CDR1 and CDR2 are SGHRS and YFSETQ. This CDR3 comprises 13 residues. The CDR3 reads CASSLGDRGEAFF. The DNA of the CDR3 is TGCGCCAGCAGCTTGGGCGACAGGGGAGAAGCTTTCTTT.

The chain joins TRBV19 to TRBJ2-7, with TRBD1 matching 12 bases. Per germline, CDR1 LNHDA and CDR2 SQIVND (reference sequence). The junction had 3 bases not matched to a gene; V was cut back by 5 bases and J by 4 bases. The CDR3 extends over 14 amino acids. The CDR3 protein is CASSGTGGTYEQYF. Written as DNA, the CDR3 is TGTGCCAGTAGTGGGACAGGGGGCACATACGAGCAGTACTTC.

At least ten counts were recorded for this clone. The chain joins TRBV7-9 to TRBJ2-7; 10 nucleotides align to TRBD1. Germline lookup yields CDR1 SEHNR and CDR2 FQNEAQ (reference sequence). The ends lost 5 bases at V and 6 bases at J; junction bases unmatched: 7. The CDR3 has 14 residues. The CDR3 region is CASSVQTGGGEQYF. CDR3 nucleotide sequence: TGTGCCAGCAGCGTCCAGACAGGGGGCGGCGAGCAGTACTTC.

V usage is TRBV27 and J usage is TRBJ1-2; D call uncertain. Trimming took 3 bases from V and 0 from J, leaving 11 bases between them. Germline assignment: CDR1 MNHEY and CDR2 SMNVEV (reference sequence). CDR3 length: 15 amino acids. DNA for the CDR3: TGTGCCAGCAGTTTTTCGGTCCGCTCTAACTATGGCTACACCTTC. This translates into CASSFSVRSNYGYTF.

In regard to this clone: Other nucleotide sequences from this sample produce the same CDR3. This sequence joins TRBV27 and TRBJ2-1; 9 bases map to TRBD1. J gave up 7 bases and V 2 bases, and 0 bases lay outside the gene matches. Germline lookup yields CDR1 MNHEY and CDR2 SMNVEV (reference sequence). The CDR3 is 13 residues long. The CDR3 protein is CASSLGQGNEQFF. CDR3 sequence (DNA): TGTGCCAGCAGTTTAGGACAGGGGAATGAGCAGTTCTTC.

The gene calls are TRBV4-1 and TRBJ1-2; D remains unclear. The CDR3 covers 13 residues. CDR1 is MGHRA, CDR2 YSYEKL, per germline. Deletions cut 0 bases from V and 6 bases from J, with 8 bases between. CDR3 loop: CASSQDRSDGYTF. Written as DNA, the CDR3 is TGCGCCAGCAGCCAAGATCGTTCGGATGGCTACACCTTC.

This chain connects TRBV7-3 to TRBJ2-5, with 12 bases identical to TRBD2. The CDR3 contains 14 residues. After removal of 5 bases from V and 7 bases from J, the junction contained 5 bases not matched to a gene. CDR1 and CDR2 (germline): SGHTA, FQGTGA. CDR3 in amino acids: CASSPTSGSATQYF. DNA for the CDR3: TGTGCCAGCAGCCCGACTAGCGGGAGTGCGACCCAGTACTTC.

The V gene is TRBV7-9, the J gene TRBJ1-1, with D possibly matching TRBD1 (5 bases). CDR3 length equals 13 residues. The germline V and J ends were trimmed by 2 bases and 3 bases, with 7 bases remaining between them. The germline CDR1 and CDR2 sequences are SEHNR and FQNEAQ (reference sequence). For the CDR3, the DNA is TGTGCCAGCAGCTTACAGGGTCACACTGAAGCTTTCTTT. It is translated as CASSLQGHTEAFF.

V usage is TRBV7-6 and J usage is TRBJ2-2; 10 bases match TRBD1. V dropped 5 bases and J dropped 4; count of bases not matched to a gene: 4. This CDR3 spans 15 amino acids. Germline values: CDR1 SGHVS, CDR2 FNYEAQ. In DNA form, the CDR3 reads TGTGCCAGCAGCATATGGACAGGGGGCACCGGGGAGCTGTTTTTT. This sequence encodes CASSIWTGGTGELFF.

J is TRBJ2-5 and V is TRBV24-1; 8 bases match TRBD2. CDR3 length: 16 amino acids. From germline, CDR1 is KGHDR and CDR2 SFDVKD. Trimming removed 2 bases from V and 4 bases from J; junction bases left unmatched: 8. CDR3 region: CATSDWRAGERETQYF. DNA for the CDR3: TGTGCCACCAGTGATTGGCGAGCGGGAGAGCGAGAGACCCAGTACTTC.

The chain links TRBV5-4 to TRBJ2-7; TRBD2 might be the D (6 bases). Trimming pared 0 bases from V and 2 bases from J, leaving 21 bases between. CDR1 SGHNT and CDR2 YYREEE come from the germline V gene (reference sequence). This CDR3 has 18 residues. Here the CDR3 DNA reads TGTGCCAGCAGCTTGGGGGGGGTGGCAGGACGACTTACCTACGAGCAGTACTTC. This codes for CASSLGGVAGRLTYEQYF. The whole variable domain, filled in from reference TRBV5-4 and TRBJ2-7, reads ETGVTQSPTHLIKTRGQQVTLRCSSQSGHNTVSWYQQALGQGPQFIFQYYREEENGRGNFPPRFSGLQFPNYSSELNVNALELDDSALYLCASSLGGVAGRLTYEQYFGPGTRLTVT.

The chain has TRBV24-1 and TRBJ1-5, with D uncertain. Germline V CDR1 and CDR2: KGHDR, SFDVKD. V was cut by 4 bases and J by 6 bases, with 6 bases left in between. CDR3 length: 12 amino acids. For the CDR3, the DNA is TGTGCCACCAGTGAGAAACTTCAGCCCCAGCATTTT. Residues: CATSEKLQPQHF.

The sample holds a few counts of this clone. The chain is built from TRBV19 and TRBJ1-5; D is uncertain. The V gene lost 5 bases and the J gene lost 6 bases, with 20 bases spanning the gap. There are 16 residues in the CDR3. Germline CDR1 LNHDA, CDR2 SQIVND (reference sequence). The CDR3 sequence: CASSAPPGRISQPQHF. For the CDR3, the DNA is TGTGCCAGTAGTGCCCCCCCGGGGAGGATAAGTCAGCCCCAGCATTTT. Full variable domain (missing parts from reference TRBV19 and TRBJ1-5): DGGITQSPKYLFRKEGQNVTLSCEQNLNHDAMYWYRQDPGQGLRLIYYSQIVNDFQKGDIAEGYSVSREKKESFPLTVTSAQKNPTAFYLCASSAPPGRISQPQHFGDGTRLSIL.

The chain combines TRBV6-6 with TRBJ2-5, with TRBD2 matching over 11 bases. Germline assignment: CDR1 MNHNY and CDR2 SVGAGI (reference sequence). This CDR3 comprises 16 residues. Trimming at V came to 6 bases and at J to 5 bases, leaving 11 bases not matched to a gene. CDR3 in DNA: TGTGCCAGCAGCCCATCCGTAGCGGGGGGGAGGGAGACCCAGTACTTC. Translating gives CASSPSVAGGRETQYF.

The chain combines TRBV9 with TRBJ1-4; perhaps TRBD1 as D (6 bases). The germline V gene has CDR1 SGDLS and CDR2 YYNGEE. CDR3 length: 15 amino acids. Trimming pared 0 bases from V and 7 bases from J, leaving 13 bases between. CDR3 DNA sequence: TGTGCCAGCAGCGTAGATCTGGGGACAAGTGAAAAACTGTTTTTT. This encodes CASSVDLGTSEKLFF.

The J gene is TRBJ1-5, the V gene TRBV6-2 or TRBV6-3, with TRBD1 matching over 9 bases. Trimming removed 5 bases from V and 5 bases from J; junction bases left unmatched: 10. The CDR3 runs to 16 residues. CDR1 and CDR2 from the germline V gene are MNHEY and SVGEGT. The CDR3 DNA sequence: TGTGCCAGCAGTCATGACAGGGGGTCAGTTCATCAGCCCCAGCATTTT. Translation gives CASSHDRGSVHQPQHF.